The 12 T cell receptor beta chains listed next were all sequenced from one sample in a study of shared clonotypes between healthy human individuals. TCRdb keeps only in-frame clones here, not all; method: immunoSEQ multiplex PCR. The table records more than 900,000 clones, approximately 80% of them present only once. The sequenced sample was memory CD4+ T cells from PBMCs. Specified subset: CD45RA-negative fraction. Every receptor here comes from a man aged 18 to 30 in good health. Some clones in this sample may be carry-over from other donors' samples.

In the case of this clone: The sample has other DNA sequences that encode this CDR3 too. The chain is built from TRBV6-1 and TRBJ2-2, with TRBD2 as a possible D gene (6 bases). The CDR3 sequence is 15 residues long. Germline CDR1 MNHNS, CDR2 SASEGT. V was clipped by 1 base and J by 1 base, with 7 bases between them. The CDR3 sequence: CASSEGGGNTGELFF. The CDR3 coding sequence is TGTGCCAGCAGTGAAGGGGGAGGGAACACCGGGGAGCTGTTTTTT.

CDR3 protein: CASSLVAGQGQGGEAFF. In DNA form, the CDR3 reads TGTGCCAGCAGCTTAGTTGCCGGACAGGGTCAGGGCGGTGAGGCTTTCTTT. The genes are TRBV7-2 and TRBJ1-1, with 8 bases matching TRBD1. CDR3 length equals 17 residues. Germline CDR1 and CDR2: SGHTA and FQGNSA. Trimming at V came to 1 base and at J to 11 bases, leaving 18 bases not matched to a gene.

The chain uses TRBV7-8 and TRBJ1-3, with D tentatively TRBD1 (5 bases). Trimming stripped 5 bases from V and 0 bases from J, with 14 bases between. Germline V lookup: CDR1 SGHVS, CDR2 FQNEAQ. The CDR3 runs to 16 residues. The CDR3 spells CASSLLRGFSGNTIYF. CDR3 DNA sequence: TGTGCCAGCAGCCTATTAAGGGGCTTCTCTGGAAACACCATATATTTT.

In this sample, this clone turned up a few times. The chain recombines TRBV5-1 with TRBJ2-7; tentative D call: TRBD1 (6 bases). CDR3 length: 13 residues. Germline V gene sequence: CDR1 SGHRS, CDR2 YFSETQ. V was trimmed by 0 bases and J by 2 bases, leaving 6 bases between them. CDR3 region: CASSLDRAYEQYF. CDR3 nucleotide sequence: TGCGCCAGCAGCTTGGACAGGGCCTACGAGCAGTACTTC. The variable domain in full, with the rest retrieved from reference TRBV5-1 and TRBJ2-7, is KAGVTQTPRYLIKTRGQQVTLSCSPISGHRSVSWYQQTPGQGLQFLFEYFSETQRNKGNFPGRFSGRQFSNSRSEMNVSTLELGDSALYLCASSLDRAYEQYFGPGTRLTVT.

V usage is TRBV10-3 and J usage is TRBJ2-3; TRBD2 aligns across 9 bases. CDR1 and CDR2 (germline): ENHRY, SYGVKD. The trim removed 5 bases at V and 3 bases at J, leaving 3 bases unmatched. The CDR3 is made up of 14 amino acids. CDR3 bases: TGTGCCATCAGTCAAGCGGGAGGAACAGATACGCAGTATTTT. Translated: CAISQAGGTDTQYF.

J is TRBJ1-2 and V is TRBV5-6; 9 nucleotides align to TRBD1. Per the germline V gene, CDR1 is SGHDT and CDR2 is YYEEEE. Germline trimming cut 4 bases from V and 9 bases from J; bases unmatched to any gene: 13. This CDR3 contains 15 residues. Written as DNA, the CDR3 is TGTGCCAGCAGCACCTTGGGACAGGGCCAATCGAGCTACACCTTC. Protein product: CASSTLGQGQSSYTF.

This clone was counted a single time. The CDR3 sequence: CASSLQQGYEQYF. The CDR3 DNA is TGTGCCAGCAGCTTGCAACAGGGCTACGAGCAGTACTTC. The V and J genes are TRBV5-4 and TRBJ2-7, with D possibly matching TRBD1 (6 bases). The CDR3 runs to 13 residues. Trimming cost V 1 base and J 3 bases, with 8 bases left between them. From germline, CDR1 is SGHNT and CDR2 YYREEE (reference sequence). Complete variable domain (other parts from reference TRBV5-4 and TRBJ2-7): ETGVTQSPTHLIKTRGQQVTLRCSSQSGHNTVSWYQQALGQGPQFIFQYYREEENGRGNFPPRFSGLQFPNYSSELNVNALELDDSALYLCASSLQQGYEQYFGPGTRLTVT.

The chain combines TRBV6-5 with TRBJ1-5; possibly TRBD1 for D (6 bases). The V gene lost 6 bases and the J gene lost 7 bases, with 19 bases spanning the gap. In germline, CDR1 is MNHEY, CDR2 SVGAGI. The CDR3 covers 15 residues. In DNA form, the CDR3 reads TGTGCCAGCAGCCGAAGGGGGGGCCTCCTCCAGCCCCAGCATTTT. Its protein product is CASSRRGGLLQPQHF.

The V gene is TRBV7-9, the J gene TRBJ1-2, with 7 bases that match TRBD1. V trimming: 3 bases; J trimming: 8 bases; junction bases outside the gene matches: 0. The CDR3 runs to 11 residues. Germline CDR1 and CDR2: SEHNR and FQNEAQ (reference sequence). The CDR3 here is CASSLGQGYTF. DNA for the CDR3: TGTGCCAGCAGCTTGGGACAGGGCTACACCTTC.

This chain links TRBV4-1 with TRBJ2-1; D not certain. This CDR3 spans 15 amino acids. Germline values: CDR1 MGHRA, CDR2 YSYEKL. V was shortened by 0 bases and J by 4 bases, with 10 bases between the two germline ends. The CDR3 DNA reads TGCGCCAGCAGCCAAGATCTGCCAGTTTACAATGAGCAGTTCTTC. Protein product: CASSQDLPVYNEQFF.

CDR3 in DNA: TGTGCCATCAAGAATTCGGGAATGAACACTGAAGCTTTCTTT. Translating gives CAIKNSGMNTEAFF. V is TRBV10-3 and J is TRBJ1-1; D not certain. The V end lost 7 bases, the J end lost 0 bases, and 12 bases lay between the germline ends. The CDR3 runs 14 residues. Germline V CDR1 and CDR2: ENHRY, SYGVKD.

This sequence joins TRBV15 and TRBJ2-6, with D possibly being TRBD1 (6 bases). The V gene's germline CDR1 is LNHNV and CDR2 YYDKDF (reference sequence). The CDR3 has 15 amino acids. V lost 1 base to trimming and J lost 7 bases, with 11 bases between them. The CDR3 DNA reads as TGTGCCACCAGCAGAGGGACAGTGAGTGCCAACGTCCTGACTTTC. Translation gives CATSRGTVSANVLTF. Combining the CDR3 with reference TRBV15 and TRBJ2-6 gives the whole variable domain DAMVIQNPRYQVTQFGKPVTLSCSQTLNHNVMYWYQQKSSQAPKLLFHYYDKDFNNEADTPDNFQSRRPNTSFCFLDIRSPGLGDTAMYLCATSRGTVSANVLTFGAGSRLTVL.